This TCR beta chain was recorded in a study of blood T cell repertoires in COVID-19. Trimming shortened V by 4 bases and J by 5 bases, and 25 bases separated the two germline ends. The CDR3 covers 18 residues. Participants came from 24 US areas, aged about 18 to 89 years. Cohorts were based on clinical histories the participants reported. Profiling relied on immunoSEQ multiplex PCR, and the TCRdb table lists in-frame clones only, not all of them. The sample gives 330,000 or so clones, over 80% of which show up once; about 5% is in the top ten. V is TRBV5-7 and J is TRBJ2-1; tentatively, D is TRBD1 (6 bases). TRBV5-7 is an ORF, with its function uncertain. The receptor comes from a man younger than 45 who had recovered from COVID-19. Sequences were obtained from PBMCs or T cells enriched from blood (not recorded which). The CDR3 sequence: CASSKAPDRRFLNNEQFF. The CDR3 DNA reads TGTGCCAGCAGCAAAGCTCCCGACAGGAGGTTTTTGAACAATGAGCAGTTCTTC.